Listed here are 17 T cell receptor beta chains from one sample, sequenced in a study of radiation and T cells in renal cell carcinoma. Noted time point: blood 4 weeks post-SBRT, at nephrectomy. Treatment defined: 15 Gy SBRT to primary tumor, nephrectomy 4 weeks later. The repertoire was sequenced with immunoSEQ multiplex PCR; TCRdb's copy has only in-frame clones and lacks some. The sample yields around 99,000 clones, roughly 84% seen once. Source: blood, taken from a patient whose treatment included radiotherapy and nephrectomy. These receptors came from a man in his 60s with renal cell carcinoma.

The CDR3 reads CATSRDQGSSYEQYF. DNA of the CDR3: TGTGCCACCAGCAGAGATCAGGGGAGCTCCTACGAGCAGTACTTC. J is TRBJ2-7 and V is TRBV15; maybe TRBD1 (6 bases). V lost 0 bases, J lost 0 bases, and 9 bases lay in between. The CDR3 has 15 amino acids. Per the germline V gene, CDR1 is LNHNV and CDR2 is YYDKDF (reference sequence).

The chain carries TRBV7-2 and TRBJ2-7, with D perhaps given as TRBD1 or TRBD2 (6 bases each). Trimming pared 2 bases from V and 4 bases from J, leaving 18 bases between. This CDR3 has 16 residues. The V gene's germline CDR1 is SGHTA and CDR2 FQGNSA. The CDR3 sequence is CASSLMQGGTKYEQYF. DNA of the CDR3: TGTGCCAGCAGCTTAATGCAAGGAGGGACAAAATACGAGCAGTACTTC.

V is TRBV28 and J is TRBJ2-3; D gene ambiguous. The V gene lost 3 bases and the J gene lost 0 bases, with 16 bases spanning the gap. Germline loops: CDR1 MDHEN, CDR2 SYDVKM. The CDR3 covers 17 residues. The CDR3 sequence: CASSFNTINTSTDTQYF. The CDR3 region has the DNA TGTGCCAGCAGTTTCAATACCATTAATACTAGCACAGATACGCAGTATTTT.

The chain combines TRBV5-1 with TRBJ2-5, with 7 nucleotides matching TRBD2. The V and J ends lost 4 bases and 5 bases, in that order; junction bases with no gene match: 8. Germline values: CDR1 SGHRS, CDR2 YFSETQ. The CDR3 is 14 amino acids. The CDR3 region is CASSPTSAPETQYF. The CDR3 nucleotides read TGCGCCAGCAGCCCCACTAGCGCGCCGGAGACCCAGTACTTC.

The chain employs TRBV21-1 and TRBJ2-7. TRBV21-1 is an annotated pseudogene. The CDR3 contains 10 residues. The CDR3 sequence: CASGSYEQYF. CDR3 nucleotide sequence: TGTGCCAGCGGCTCCTACGAGCAGTACTTC.

The gene calls are TRBV5-1 and TRBJ1-4; D uncertain. The germline gives CDR1 SGHRS, CDR2 YFSETQ. V shed 1 base and J shed 3 bases, with 13 bases lying between them. This CDR3 is 16 amino acids long. The CDR3 DNA reads as TGCGCCAGCAGCTTGAGGTACTCGGCCTCTAATGAAAAACTGTTTTTT. Its protein is CASSLRYSASNEKLFF.

V gene TRBV29-1 combines with J gene TRBJ1-1; TRBD1 matches 7 bases. The CDR3 is made up of 12 amino acids. Germline trimming cut 6 bases from V and 3 bases from J; bases unmatched to any gene: 4. Germline V gene lookup returns CDR1 SQVTM and CDR2 ANQGSEA. CDR3 nucleotides: TGCAGCGTCTCGACAGGGTACACTGAAGCTTTCTTT. Translation: CSVSTGYTEAFF.

The CDR3 DNA is TGCAGCGGGGAGGGATTTGGAAACACCATATATTTT. This gives the protein CSGEGFGNTIYF. The rearrangement uses TRBV29-1 and TRBJ1-3; unclear D gene. The CDR3 has 12 amino acids. Trimming pared 7 bases from V and 3 bases from J, leaving 10 bases between. Germline V gives CDR1 SQVTM, CDR2 ANQGSEA. Based on the CDR3 plus reference TRBV29-1 and TRBJ1-3, the full variable domain is SAVISQKPSRDICQRGTSLTIQCQVDSQVTMMFWYRQQPGQSLTLIATANQGSEATYESGFVIDKFPISRPNLTFSTLTVSNMSPEDSSIYLCSGEGFGNTIYFGEGSWLTVV.

The rearrangement joins TRBV7-2 to TRBJ1-4, with D uncertain. Between the trimmed V and J ends, which lost 5 bases and 7 bases, there was a span of 17 bases. Germline V gene sequence: CDR1 SGHTA, CDR2 FQGNSA. CDR3 length: 15 amino acids. DNA for the CDR3: TGTGCCAGCAGCATCGATTGGACGTTGAGTGAAAAACTGTTTTTT. It is translated as CASSIDWTLSEKLFF.

This chain joins TRBV27 and TRBJ2-7; a possible D gene is TRBD1 (5 bases). CDR3 size: 12 residues. CDR1 MNHEY and CDR2 SMNVEV come from the germline V gene (reference sequence). V gave up 7 bases and J gave up 2 bases, with 9 bases separating them. CDR3 loop: CASTEQAYEQYF. CDR3 nucleotides: TGTGCCAGCACCGAACAGGCCTACGAGCAGTACTTC.

This clone showed up just a few times. This rearrangement joins TRBV28 to TRBJ1-1, with TRBD1 identical over 8 bases. Germline values: CDR1 MDHEN, CDR2 SYDVKM. The CDR3 sequence is 15 residues long. With 6 bases clipped from V and 1 base from J, the junction kept 7 bases outside the gene matches. CDR3: CASSLAGQENTEAFF. CDR3 nucleotides: TGTGCCAGCAGCCTAGCGGGACAGGAGAACACTGAAGCTTTCTTT.

The rearrangement joins TRBV5-8 to TRBJ2-3, with 10 bases identical to TRBD2. There are 19 residues in the CDR3. V was clipped by 3 bases and J by 6 bases; unmatched bases: 19. Germline V gene sequence: CDR1 SGHTS, CDR2 YDEGEE. The CDR3 sequence is CASSSPDYPGTSVPDTQYF. The CDR3 DNA follows: TGTGCCAGCAGCTCCCCTGATTATCCCGGGACTAGCGTCCCGGATACGCAGTATTTT. The variable domain in full, with the rest retrieved from reference TRBV5-8 and TRBJ2-3, is EAGVTQSPTHLIKTRGQQATLRCSPISGHTSVYWYQQALGLGLQFLLWYDEGEERNRGNFPPRFSGRQFPNYSSELNVNALELEDSALYLCASSSPDYPGTSVPDTQYFGPGTRLTVL.

This clone was observed a handful of times. This chain links TRBV19 with TRBJ1-5, with 8 bases lining up with TRBD1. CDR3 length equals 14 residues. The ends lost 9 bases at V and 5 bases at J; junction bases unmatched: 9. Germline V lookup: CDR1 LNHDA, CDR2 SQIVND (reference sequence). CDR3 protein: CASWTGIEHQPQHF. In DNA form, the CDR3 reads TGTGCCAGCTGGACAGGGATAGAGCATCAGCCCCAGCATTTT.

Comment on this clone: Other DNA sequences from this sample encode an identical CDR3 as well. The V gene is TRBV9, the J gene TRBJ1-1; no clear D. The V end lost 2 bases, the J end lost 2 bases, and 7 bases lay between the germline ends. Germline-derived CDR1 and CDR2 are SGDLS and YYNGEE. This CDR3 spans 13 amino acids. CDR3 in DNA: TGTGCCAGCAGCGTTGCAGAAAACACTGAAGCTTTCTTT. It specifies CASSVAENTEAFF.

The CDR3 bases are TGTGCCAGCAGCTCCTCCGCGAGGGCGGTCTACAATGAGCAGTTCTTC. It encodes CASSSSARAVYNEQFF. This chain joins TRBV7-9 and TRBJ2-1, with a weak D call TRBD2 (5 bases). CDR3 size: 16 residues. V was pared by 4 bases and J by 3 bases, with 16 bases between. Germline V gives CDR1 SEHNR, CDR2 FQNEAQ (reference sequence).

The genes are TRBV19 and TRBJ2-1; unclear D gene. Deletions cut 3 bases from V and 7 bases from J, with 13 bases between. CDR3 size: 14 residues. CDR1 LNHDA and CDR2 SQIVND come from the germline V gene (reference sequence). CDR3 sequence: CASSIGPPRNEQFF. In nucleotides, the CDR3 is TGTGCCAGTAGTATCGGCCCCCCCCGTAATGAGCAGTTCTTC.

The genes are TRBV7-3 and TRBJ2-5; no reliable D call. The CDR3 has 12 residues. Trimming pared 3 bases from V and 1 base from J, leaving 3 bases between. The germline V gene encodes CDR1 SGHTA and CDR2 FQGTGA. CDR3 loop: CASSLIQETQYF. CDR3 DNA sequence: TGTGCCAGCAGCTTGATCCAAGAGACCCAGTACTTC.